One and the same sample provided the 3 T cell receptor beta chains below, sequenced in a study of cytomegalovirus exposure and HLA in healthy donors. It was with 60 Vbeta and 13 Jbeta primers that the PCR ran. TCRdb's copy holds only in-frame clones and misses some; the assay was immunoSEQ multiplex PCR. The data show under 200,000 clones, with 65% to 85% seen just once and approximately 1.6% held by the top ten. The specimen sequenced was PBMCs. The receptors were sampled from a man aged 35 to 55 in good health and CMV-seropositive.

The chain employs TRBV19 and TRBJ2-7; 10 nucleotides line up with TRBD1. The CDR3 is made up of 14 amino acids. The germline CDR1 and CDR2 sequences are LNHDA and SQIVND (reference sequence). The V segment lost 3 bases and the J segment 3 bases; nucleotides outside the gene matches: 2. The CDR3 loop reads CASSIRDRGYEQYF. As DNA, the CDR3 is TGTGCCAGTAGTATCCGGGACAGGGGCTACGAGCAGTACTTC.

The rearrangement uses TRBV20-1 and TRBJ2-7; D is undetermined. V lost 6 bases and J 4 bases, leaving 7 bases between the germline ends. The CDR3 is 10 residues long. Per germline, CDR1 DFQATT and CDR2 SNEGSKA (reference sequence). The CDR3 sequence: CSAESYEQYF. Written as DNA, the CDR3 is TGCAGTGCCGAGTCGTACGAGCAGTACTTC.

This clone came up a few times. The rearrangement links TRBV29-1 to TRBJ2-7; D may be TRBD1 (6 bases). Germline V gene data show CDR1 as SQVTM and CDR2 as ANQGSEA. The ends were cut back, 4 bases at V and 6 bases at J, with 10 bases in the middle. The CDR3 runs to 11 residues. The CDR3 here is CSVVKGGEQYF. CDR3 DNA sequence: TGCAGCGTTGTAAAAGGGGGCGAGCAGTACTTC.